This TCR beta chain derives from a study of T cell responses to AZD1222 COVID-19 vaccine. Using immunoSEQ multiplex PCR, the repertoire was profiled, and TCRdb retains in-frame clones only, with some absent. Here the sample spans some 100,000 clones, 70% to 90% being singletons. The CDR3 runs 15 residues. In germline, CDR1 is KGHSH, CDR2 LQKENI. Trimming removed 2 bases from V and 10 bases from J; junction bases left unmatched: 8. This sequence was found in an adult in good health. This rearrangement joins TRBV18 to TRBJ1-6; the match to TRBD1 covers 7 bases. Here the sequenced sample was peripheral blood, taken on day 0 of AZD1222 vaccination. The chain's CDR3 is CASSPSQGDRSPLHF. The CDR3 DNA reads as TGTGCCAGCTCACCAAGCCAGGGGGATAGGTCACCCCTCCACTTT. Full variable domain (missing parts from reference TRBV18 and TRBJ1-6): NAGVMQNPRHLVRRRGQEARLRCSPMKGHSHVYWYRQLPEEGLKFMVYLQKENIIDESGMPKERFSAEFPKEGPSILRIQQVVRGDSAAYFCASSPSQGDRSPLHFGNGTRLTVT.